The 27 T cell receptor beta chains below all came from one sample that was sequenced in a study of cytomegalovirus exposure and HLA in healthy donors. Use of 60 Vbeta and 13 Jbeta primers characterized the PCR. The protocol was immunoSEQ multiplex PCR, while the TCRdb copy is restricted to in-frame clones and leaves out a portion. The profile shows 90,000 to 130,000 clones, about four fifths of them singletons. Sequences were obtained from PBMCs. These receptors all come from a young man in good health and CMV-seropositive.

The J gene is TRBJ1-1, the V gene TRBV28, with D uncertain. This CDR3 has 14 amino acids. The V gene lost 3 bases and the J gene lost 4 bases, with 12 bases spanning the gap. Germline assignment: CDR1 MDHEN and CDR2 SYDVKM. DNA for the CDR3: TGTGCCAGCAGTTTGGGCCAGCTTCGCACTGAAGCTTTCTTT. Amino acid sequence: CASSLGQLRTEAFF.

By sample fraction, this clone is medium-sized. The chain recombines TRBV6-5 with TRBJ2-1; TRBD2 agrees at 9 bases. This CDR3 comprises 15 residues. V lost 0 bases to trimming and J lost 3 bases; unmatched junction nucleotides: 0. Germline CDR1 reads MNHEY; CDR2 reads SVGAGI. This CDR3 reads CASSYSSGGYNEQFF. CDR3 bases: TGTGCCAGCAGTTACTCTAGCGGGGGCTACAATGAGCAGTTCTTC.

About this clone: Within the sample, other DNA sequences also encode this same CDR3. The CDR3 region has the DNA TGTGCCAGTAGTTCCCGGGTGAACACTGAAGCTTTCTTT. Its protein product is CASSSRVNTEAFF. The chain has TRBV19 and TRBJ1-1; D remains ambiguous. Germline V gene data show CDR1 as LNHDA and CDR2 as SQIVND (reference sequence). Trimming left V 5 bases short and J 0 bases short, with 7 bases between. This CDR3 comprises 13 residues.

This clone appeared once. V usage is TRBV6-1 and J usage is TRBJ1-5; D perhaps matches TRBD1 (5 bases). The CDR3 loop spans 15 amino acids. Germline V CDR1 and CDR2: MNHNS, SASEGT. The V and J ends lost 5 bases and 2 bases respectively, with 13 bases between them. The CDR3 is CASSIQVFGNQPQHF. The DNA for the CDR3 is TGTGCCAGCAGTATACAGGTTTTTGGCAATCAGCCCCAGCATTTT.

This clone is classed as medium-sized. The chain carries TRBV23-1 and TRBJ2-7, with 7 bases that match TRBD1. TRBV23-1 is noted as an ORF with a role that remains uncertain. The CDR3 spans 14 residues. V shed 6 bases and J 5 bases; nucleotides not matched to a gene: 10. The CDR3 DNA sequence: TGCGCCAGCAGCCCGACAGGGAGTTCAGACGAGCAGTACGTC. As protein: CASSPTGSSDEQYV.

The CDR3 DNA sequence: TGTGCCACCAGCAGAGATCGGACAGGGTGGCCCGGGGAGCTGTTTTTT. This encodes CATSRDRTGWPGELFF. The rearrangement joins TRBV15 to TRBJ2-2; 8 nucleotides agree with TRBD1. In germline, CDR1 is LNHNV, CDR2 YYDKDF (reference sequence). With 0 bases clipped from V and 6 bases from J, the junction kept 6 bases outside the gene matches. There are 16 residues in the CDR3. Full variable domain (outside the CDR3, taken from reference TRBV15 and TRBJ2-2): DAMVIQNPRYQVTQFGKPVTLSCSQTLNHNVMYWYQQKSSQAPKLLFHYYDKDFNNEADTPDNFQSRRPNTSFCFLDIRSPGLGDTAMYLCATSRDRTGWPGELFFGEGSRLTVL.

As to this clone: The CDR3 does not end in the conserved phenylalanine or tryptophan, so this is likely a read error. The CDR3 here is CASRRTGTGGNGYTL. For the CDR3, the DNA is TGTGCCAGCCGAAGAACCGGGACAGGGGGCAATGGCTACACCCTC. The gene calls are TRBV27 and TRBJ1-2, with TRBD1 identical over 12 bases. V gave up 8 bases and J gave up 6 bases; unmatched junction bases: 10. CDR3 length equals 15 residues. The V gene's germline CDR1 is MNHEY and CDR2 SMNVEV (reference sequence).

This clone was observed a few times. The chain has TRBV28 and TRBJ1-4, with a weak D call TRBD1 (6 bases). The CDR3 runs 15 residues. CDR1 and CDR2 from the germline V gene are MDHEN and SYDVKM. Trimming removed 6 bases at V and 5 bases at J, with 16 bases between. CDR3 DNA: TGTGCCAGCAGACCCCCGGACAGACCCAATGAAAAACTGTTTTTT. This codes for CASRPPDRPNEKLFF.

There are a few counts of this clone. The chain is built from TRBV4-1 and TRBJ1-5; tentative D call: TRBD1 (6 bases). Germline CDR1 MGHRA, CDR2 YSYEKL. CDR3 length equals 15 residues. V was pared by 2 bases and J by 7 bases, with 15 bases between. The CDR3 DNA sequence: TGCGCCAGCAGCCAATACGAACAGGGAACCCAGCCCCAGCATTTT. It translates to CASSQYEQGTQPQHF.

The chain links TRBV5-1 to TRBJ1-4; no clear D. V was shortened by 4 bases and J by 8 bases, with 21 bases between the two germline ends. The CDR3 consists of 16 residues. The germline V gene encodes CDR1 SGHRS and CDR2 YFSETQ. CDR3 sequence: CASSPMKNGIREKLFF. For the CDR3, the DNA is TGCGCCAGCAGCCCAATGAAGAACGGGATTCGAGAAAAACTGTTTTTT. Looking up the rest from reference TRBV5-1 and TRBJ1-4 gives the full variable domain: KAGVTQTPRYLIKTRGQQVTLSCSPISGHRSVSWYQQTPGQGLQFLFEYFSETQRNKGNFPGRFSGRQFSNSRSEMNVSTLELGDSALYLCASSPMKNGIREKLFFGSGTQLSVL.

This chain joins TRBV28 and TRBJ1-1, with 10 positions matching TRBD1. The CDR3 loop spans 18 amino acids. The V segment lost 5 bases and the J segment 1 base; nucleotides outside the gene matches: 13. Germline-derived CDR1 and CDR2 are MDHEN and SYDVKM. CDR3 amino acids: CASSPGRTGGSWNTEAFF. CDR3 DNA sequence: TGTGCCAGCAGTCCAGGGCGGACAGGGGGTTCCTGGAACACTGAAGCTTTCTTT.

J is TRBJ1-5 and V is TRBV7-6; TRBD1 is a possible D gene (6 bases). Germline values: CDR1 SGHVS, CDR2 FNYEAQ. The CDR3 contains 15 residues. V dropped 3 bases and J dropped 4 bases, with 13 bases sitting between them. Written as DNA, the CDR3 is TGTGCCAGCAGCTTGTTCCCAGGGGAGAATCAGCCCCAGCATTTT. It encodes CASSLFPGENQPQHF. Full variable domain (remainder filled in from reference TRBV7-6 and TRBJ1-5): GAGVSQSPRYKVTKRGQDVALRCDPISGHVSLYWYRQALGQGPEFLTYFNYEAQQDKSGLPNDRFSAERPEGSISTLTIQRTEQRDSAMYRCASSLFPGENQPQHFGDGTRLSIL.

The chain links TRBV6-1 to TRBJ2-3; no definite D call. CDR3 length: 16 amino acids. CDR1 and CDR2 from the germline V gene are MNHNS and SASEGT. Trimming took 3 bases from V and 0 from J, leaving 13 bases between them. The CDR3 nucleotides are TGTGCCAGCAGTGATCCATTCCGTACTAGCACAGATACGCAGTATTTT. This encodes CASSDPFRTSTDTQYF.

About this clone: Germline and junction disagree at one end, which may indicate a read error. Other nucleotide sequences from this sample produce the same CDR3. The CDR3: CASSLVIGELFF. CDR3 sequence (DNA): TGTGCCAGCAGTTTGGTAATCGGGGAGCTGTTTTTT. The chain is built from TRBV5-6 and TRBJ2-2; no clear D gene. The CDR3 spans 12 residues. Germline V gives CDR1 SGHDT, CDR2 YYEEEE.

This clone has only one observation. V is TRBV11-3 and J is TRBJ1-1; TRBD1 might be the D (6 bases). The CDR3 has 15 amino acids. The V and J ends lost 5 bases and 1 base respectively, with 14 bases between them. Germline loops: CDR1 SGHNT, CDR2 YENEEA. CDR3 sequence (DNA): TGTGCCAGCAGCCCGGGCGGACAGCGGAACACTGAAGCTTTCTTT. Translated: CASSPGGQRNTEAFF.

This clone was counted between two and nine times. This chain connects TRBV15 to TRBJ1-1; 9 bases fit TRBD1. The CDR3 has 13 residues. The V gene's germline CDR1 is LNHNV and CDR2 YYDKDF (reference sequence). J lost 11 bases, V lost 1 base, and 5 bases had no gene match. CDR3 nucleotides: TGTGCCACCAGCAGAGTTCGGGACAGGGCGGCTTTCTTT. Translation: CATSRVRDRAAFF.

This chain connects TRBV11-3 to TRBJ1-3; TRBD1 agrees at 8 bases. CDR3 length: 16 residues. Germline V gene data show CDR1 as SGHNT and CDR2 as YENEEA. V lost 5 bases, J lost 0 bases, and 6 bases stayed unmatched. The CDR3, as DNA: TGTGCCAGCAGCCTTCGACAGGGGAGCTCTGGAAACACCATATATTTT. This gives the protein CASSLRQGSSGNTIYF.

The rearrangement links TRBV4-2 to TRBJ1-5; D is possibly TRBD1 (6 bases). The CDR3 has 15 amino acids. V lost 0 bases to trimming and J lost 10 bases, with 16 bases between them. Germline assignment: CDR1 LGHNA and CDR2 YNFKEQ. CDR3 DNA: TGTGCCAGCAGCCAAGATTTAGACAGGATAAAACCCCAGCATTTT. Translation: CASSQDLDRIKPQHF.

The chain has TRBV30 and TRBJ2-3; a possible D gene is TRBD2 (5 bases). Looked up from germline, CDR1 is GTSNPN and CDR2 is SVGIG (reference sequence). The CDR3 has 14 amino acids. V lost 1 base to trimming and J lost 4 bases, with 12 bases between them. The CDR3 loop reads CAWSARGRADTQYF. CDR3 nucleotides: TGTGCCTGGAGTGCTCGGGGTCGGGCAGATACGCAGTATTTT.

The chain has TRBV5-1 and TRBJ2-5, with 10 nucleotides matching TRBD2. Germline V CDR1 and CDR2: SGHRS, YFSETQ. This CDR3 has 17 residues. V was clipped by 3 bases and J by 2 bases; unmatched bases: 10. CDR3 amino acids: CASSSTGLADMQETQYF. CDR3 bases: TGCGCCAGCAGCTCGACAGGACTAGCGGATATGCAAGAGACCCAGTACTTC.

The chain couples TRBV7-9 to TRBJ1-6, with D hard to call. V shed 1 base and J shed 5 bases, with 9 bases lying between them. Germline-derived CDR1 and CDR2 are SEHNR and FQNEAQ (reference sequence). The CDR3 spans 15 residues. DNA for the CDR3: TGTGCCAGCAGCTTAGGAGACACGGATAATTCACCCCTCCACTTT. The encoded protein is CASSLGDTDNSPLHF. The variable domain in full, completed from reference TRBV7-9 and TRBJ1-6, reads DTGVSQNPRHKITKRGQNVTFRCDPISEHNRLYWYRQTLGQGPEFLTYFQNEAQLEKSRLLSDRFSAERPKGSFSTLEIQRTEQGDSAMYLCASSLGDTDNSPLHFGNGTRLTVT.

CDR3 residues: CASGGGSYGYTF. Written as DNA, the CDR3 is TGTGCCAGCGGGGGGGGGAGTTATGGCTACACCTTC. V usage is TRBV6-4 and J usage is TRBJ1-2; perhaps TRBD1 as D (5 bases). This CDR3 has 12 residues. With 8 bases removed from V and 5 bases from J, the gap between germline ends came to 12 bases. Germline CDR1 MRHNA, CDR2 SNTAGT.

This chain connects TRBV6-4 to TRBJ2-1, with D unclear. The length of the CDR3 is 10 residues. Germline CDR1 and CDR2: MRHNA and SNTAGT. Trimming cost V 8 bases and J 8 bases, with 7 bases left between them. The CDR3 sequence is CASASDEQFF. The CDR3 DNA reads as TGTGCCAGCGCATCAGATGAGCAGTTCTTC.

The V call is TRBV6-1, the J call TRBJ1-5; TRBD1 aligns across 7 bases. Looked up from germline, CDR1 is MNHNS and CDR2 is SASEGT. This CDR3 is 14 amino acids long. V shed 5 bases and J 4 bases; nucleotides not matched to a gene: 5. The CDR3 region is CASSPTGTNQPQHF. In DNA, the CDR3 is TGTGCCAGCAGTCCGACAGGGACTAATCAGCCCCAGCATTTT.

The V gene is TRBV7-6, the J gene TRBJ2-1; 7 bases line up with TRBD2. CDR1 SGHVS and CDR2 FNYEAQ come from the germline V gene. Germline trimming cut 1 base from V and 7 bases from J; bases unmatched to any gene: 4. CDR3 length: 14 amino acids. Here the CDR3 reads CASSLGPGGNEQFF. As DNA, the CDR3 is TGTGCCAGCAGCTTAGGCCCGGGGGGTAATGAGCAGTTCTTC.

V is TRBV19 and J is TRBJ2-1; D remains unclear. CDR1 is LNHDA and CDR2 is SQIVND in the germline V gene (reference sequence). Deletions cut 5 bases from V and 7 bases from J, with 9 bases between. The CDR3 totals 12 residues. The CDR3 spells CASSPTGNEQFF. The CDR3 DNA reads as TGTGCCAGTAGTCCGACTGGGAATGAGCAGTTCTTC.

V is TRBV2 and J is TRBJ1-5, with 7 bases identical to TRBD1. The CDR3 contains 15 residues. V shed 2 bases and J 4 bases; nucleotides not matched to a gene: 5. In germline, CDR1 is SNHLY, CDR2 FYNNEI. The CDR3: CASSEFMGQNQPQHF. CDR3 bases: TGTGCCAGCAGTGAATTTATGGGACAGAATCAGCCCCAGCATTTT.